The 11 T cell receptor beta chains listed next were all sequenced from one sample in a study of blood T cell repertoires in COVID-19. TCRdb keeps only in-frame clones here, not all; method: immunoSEQ multiplex PCR. The table records approximately 150,000 clones, about four fifths of them present only once. Sequencing was done on a sample of peripheral blood. The receptor set was obtained from a man in his fifties or sixties with acute or convalescent COVID-19.

V gene TRBV3-1 (or the pseudogene TRBV3-2) combines with J gene TRBJ2-1; 15 bases map to TRBD2. V was pared by 5 bases and J by 9 bases, with 5 bases of the junction left unmatched. The germline V gene encodes CDR1 LGHDT and CDR2 YNNKEL (reference sequence). The CDR3 runs 15 residues. CDR3: CASSGWTSGRGEQFF. As DNA, the CDR3 is TGTGCCAGCAGCGGGTGGACTAGCGGGAGGGGTGAGCAGTTCTTC.

This rearrangement joins TRBV7-3 to TRBJ1-5; D gene ambiguous. V lost 0 bases, J lost 4 bases, and 10 bases lay in between. The CDR3 is 15 residues long. CDR1 and CDR2 from the germline V gene are SGHTA and FQGTGA. The CDR3 DNA sequence: TGTGCCAGCAGCTTAACTGCTACAGTAAATCAGCCCCAGCATTTT. Residues: CASSLTATVNQPQHF.

Only a few counts were recorded for this clone. This chain uses TRBV5-6 with TRBJ2-1; the match to TRBD2 covers 9 bases. The CDR3 extends over 15 amino acids. Germline V gene data show CDR1 as SGHDT and CDR2 as YYEEEE. J was trimmed by 9 bases and V by 1 base; bases with no gene match: 8. The CDR3 DNA sequence: TGTGCCAGCAGCTTGCAAGCGGGAGGATTTGGTGAGCAGTTCTTC. Translating it yields CASSLQAGGFGEQFF.

The V and J genes are TRBV28 and TRBJ1-5; weak D call: TRBD1 (5 bases). V was trimmed by 3 bases and J by 7 bases, leaving 13 bases between them. This CDR3 is built from 14 residues. Germline V CDR1 and CDR2: MDHEN, SYDVKM. The CDR3 reads CASSFLRGDQPQHF. CDR3 sequence (DNA): TGTGCCAGCAGTTTTCTTCGGGGGGACCAGCCCCAGCATTTT. The variable domain in full, with the rest retrieved from reference TRBV28 and TRBJ1-5, is DVKVTQSSRYLVKRTGEKVFLECVQDMDHENMFWYRQDPGLGLRLIYFSYDVKMKEKGDIPEGYSVSREKKERFSLILESASTNQTSMYLCASSFLRGDQPQHFGDGTRLSIL.

The rearrangement joins TRBV5-6 to TRBJ1-2; weak D call: TRBD1 (6 bases). V lost 4 bases and J lost 3, with 19 bases in between. This CDR3 contains 16 residues. The V gene's germline CDR1 is SGHDT and CDR2 YYEEEE. The CDR3 here is CASSQGTLGGHYGYTF. In nucleotides, the CDR3 is TGTGCCAGCAGCCAAGGGACACTCGGAGGTCACTATGGCTACACCTTC.

The rearrangement uses TRBV10-3 and TRBJ2-1; tentative D call: TRBD2 (7 bases). The CDR3 contains 15 residues. Trimming removed 6 bases from V and 0 bases from J, with 12 bases in between. Germline V gene lookup returns CDR1 ENHRY and CDR2 SYGVKD. The chain's CDR3 is CAIRGGLVSYNEQFF. The CDR3 nucleotides are TGTGCCATCAGGGGGGGGCTAGTCTCCTACAATGAGCAGTTCTTC.

This chain links TRBV10-1 with TRBJ1-1; 10 nucleotides align to TRBD1. Losses at the gene ends were 6 bases for V and 8 bases for J; bases not matched to a gene: 6. Germline V gives CDR1 WNHNN, CDR2 SYGVQD (reference sequence). The CDR3 has 13 residues. The DNA of the CDR3 is TGCGCCAGCAGCCCCGGGACAGGGGTGGAAGCTTTCTTT. Translating it yields CASSPGTGVEAFF.

This clone occurred once. This sample also contains other DNA sequences that code for the same CDR3. This rearrangement joins TRBV11-2 to TRBJ2-7, with a tentative D call TRBD2 (7 bases). Trimming cost V 2 bases and J 3 bases, with 14 bases left between them. CDR1 SGHAT and CDR2 FQNNGV come from the germline V gene. The CDR3 spans 15 residues. The CDR3 DNA follows: TGTGCCAGCAGCTTAAGGGGGGGGCCAAGCTACGAGCAGTACTTC. Amino acid sequence: CASSLRGGPSYEQYF. Filled out from reference TRBV11-2 and TRBJ2-7, the complete variable domain reads EAGVAQSPRYKIIEKRQSVAFWCNPISGHATLYWYQQILGQGPKLLIQFQNNGVVDDSQLPKDRFSAERLKGVDSTLKIQPAKLEDSAVYLCASSLRGGPSYEQYFGPGTRLTVT.

This chain joins TRBV5-1 and TRBJ1-2, with TRBD1 matching 7 bases. The junction had 9 bases not matched to a gene; V was cut back by 1 base and J by 6 bases. Germline V gene sequence: CDR1 SGHRS, CDR2 YFSETQ. The CDR3 extends over 15 amino acids. CDR3 sequence (DNA): TGCGCCAGCAGCTTGTCCCGGGACAGCGGTCATGGCTACACCTTC. This gives the protein CASSLSRDSGHGYTF.

V and J are TRBV30 and TRBJ1-4; possibly TRBD1 for D (6 bases). Germline V CDR1 and CDR2: GTSNPN, SVGIG (reference sequence). The CDR3 consists of 16 residues. V dropped 3 bases and J dropped 0 bases, with 14 bases sitting between them. The CDR3 loop reads CAWRQGSTATNEKLFF. The CDR3 DNA reads TGTGCCTGGAGGCAGGGGAGCACCGCAACTAATGAAAAACTGTTTTTT.

CDR3 residues: CASSVGLSGRYEQYF. The CDR3 bases are TGTGCCAGCAGCGTAGGCTTGAGCGGGAGGTACGAGCAGTACTTC. V usage is TRBV9 and J usage is TRBJ2-7, with TRBD2 matching over 9 bases. The CDR3 is made up of 15 amino acids. V trimming: 0 bases; J trimming: 4 bases; junction bases outside the gene matches: 5. Germline values: CDR1 SGDLS, CDR2 YYNGEE.